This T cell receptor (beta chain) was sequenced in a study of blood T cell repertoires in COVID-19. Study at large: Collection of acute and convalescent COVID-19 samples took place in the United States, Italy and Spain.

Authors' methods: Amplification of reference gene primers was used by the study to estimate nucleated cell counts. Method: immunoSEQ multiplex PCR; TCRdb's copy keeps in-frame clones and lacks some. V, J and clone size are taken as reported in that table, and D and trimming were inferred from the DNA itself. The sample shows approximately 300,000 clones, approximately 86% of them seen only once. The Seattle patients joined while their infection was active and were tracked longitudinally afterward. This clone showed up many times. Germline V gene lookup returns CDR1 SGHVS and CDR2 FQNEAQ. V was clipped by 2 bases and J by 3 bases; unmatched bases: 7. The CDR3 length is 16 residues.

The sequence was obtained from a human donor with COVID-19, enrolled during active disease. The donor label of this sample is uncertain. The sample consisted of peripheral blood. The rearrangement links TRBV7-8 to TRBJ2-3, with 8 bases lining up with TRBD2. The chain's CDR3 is CASSLRREGLTDTQYF. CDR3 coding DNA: TGTGCCAGCAGCTTAAGACGGGAGGGCCTTACAGATACGCAGTATTTT.